This TCR beta chain was identified during a study of CD8 T cells in Susac syndrome. RNA in amounts of about 0.5 to 1 ug was reverse transcribed with random hexamers. TCRdb reprocessed the immunoSEQ multiplex PCR reads with MiXCR, giving one entry per CDR3 protein. Among a few hundred thousand distinct CDR3 sequences listed, about 94% were seen once. The ends lost 1 base at V and 2 bases at J; junction bases unmatched: 12. Germline CDR1 MGHRA, CDR2 YSYEKL. The CDR3 covers 20 residues. J is TRBJ2-6 and V is TRBV4-1; the match to TRBD1 covers 9 bases. The source of this sequence is a human donor with multiple sclerosis. The sequenced sample was CD4+ T cells from PBMCs. CDR3 DNA: TGCGCCAGCAGCCAAGCGTCGTGGGACAGGGTGACTGCTGGGGCCAACGTCCTGACTTTC. Amino acids: CASSQASWDRVTAGANVLTF.